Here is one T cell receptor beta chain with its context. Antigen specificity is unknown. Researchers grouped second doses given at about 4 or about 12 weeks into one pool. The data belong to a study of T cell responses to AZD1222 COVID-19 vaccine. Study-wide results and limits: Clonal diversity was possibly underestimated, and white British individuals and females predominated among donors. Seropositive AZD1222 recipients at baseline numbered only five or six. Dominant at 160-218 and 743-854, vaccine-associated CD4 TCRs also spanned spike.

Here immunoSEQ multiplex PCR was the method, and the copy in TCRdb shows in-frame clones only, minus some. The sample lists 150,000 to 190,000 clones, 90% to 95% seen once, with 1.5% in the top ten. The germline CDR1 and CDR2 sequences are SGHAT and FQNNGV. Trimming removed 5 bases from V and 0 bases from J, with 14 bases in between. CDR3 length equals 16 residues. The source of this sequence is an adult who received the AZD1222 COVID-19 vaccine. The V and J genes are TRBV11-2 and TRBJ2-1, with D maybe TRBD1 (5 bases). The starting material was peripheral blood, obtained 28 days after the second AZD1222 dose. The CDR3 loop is CASSPPDRPSYNEQFF. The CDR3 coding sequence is TGTGCCAGCAGCCCTCCCGACAGACCCTCCTACAATGAGCAGTTCTTC. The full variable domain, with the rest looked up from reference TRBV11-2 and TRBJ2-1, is EAGVAQSPRYKIIEKRQSVAFWCNPISGHATLYWYQQILGQGPKLLIQFQNNGVVDDSQLPKDRFSAERLKGVDSTLKIQPAKLEDSAVYLCASSPPDRPSYNEQFFGPGTRLTVL.